This T cell receptor (beta chain) was retrieved from a study of T-cell reconstitution after alpha-beta-depleted transplantation in children. General observations from the study: Surviving thymic progenitors and recipient T cells were the source of high TCRbeta diversity at day 60 in some patients. Alpha-beta T cells about two months after transplant reportedly derived from several hundred expanded graft clones. When one year had passed after transplant, most T-cell counts and diversity came from newly produced T cells.

For this clonotype: What it binds is unknown.

Unique molecular identifiers were incorporated when the TCRbeta library was constructed. TCRdb re-called the PCR reads with MiXCR, one entry per CDR3 protein. The repertoire holds hundreds of thousands of distinct CDR3 sequences, with 15% to 20% as singletons. The germline CDR1 and CDR2 sequences are SNHLY and FYNNEI. This CDR3 is built from 16 residues. V lost 6 bases to trimming and J lost 4 bases; unmatched junction nucleotides: 11. Sequencing was performed on PBMCs, mostly from graft donor cells, taken 360 days after TCRalphabeta/CD19-depleted stem cell transplant. The rearrangement uses TRBV2 and TRBJ2-2; 7 positions agree with TRBD2. The TCR sequence derives from a male patient aged 10 to 17 who had a stem cell transplant for acute lymphoblastic leukemia, so the T cells may come from the graft donor. CDR3 residues: CASSLEKGGVTGELFF. CDR3 DNA: TGTGCCAGCAGCCTGGAGAAGGGAGGGGTCACCGGGGAGCTGTTTTTT. Drawing the rest from reference TRBV2 and TRBJ2-2, the complete variable domain is EPEVTQTPSHQVTQMGQEVILRCVPISNHLYFYWYRQILGQKVEFLVSFYNNEISEKSEIFDDQFSVERPDGSNFTLKIRSTKLEDSAMYFCASSLEKGGVTGELFFGEGSRLTVL.